A single sample gave rise to the 24 T cell receptor beta chains below, sequenced in a study of blood T cell repertoires in COVID-19 (dated by TCRdb to 2020 to 2021). Libraries were constructed by the immunoSEQ multiplex PCR assay. TCRdb took this table from immuneACCESS and kept in-frame rearrangements with V and J called. Such tables lack part of the clones; where checked against another copy, unresolved V genes explain under half of the gap, and the rest is unexplained. The table for this sample lists around 160,000 clones; around 89% of them were counted only once. The ten largest clones take up 1.2% of the sample. The sequenced material came from PBMCs or T cells enriched from blood (not recorded which). These receptors all stem from a woman in her 30s with acute COVID-19.

The V call is TRBV7-3, the J call TRBJ2-1, with 7 positions matching TRBD2. CDR1 is SGHTA, CDR2 FQGTGA, per germline. The CDR3 has 17 amino acids. V shed 1 base and J 6 bases; nucleotides not matched to a gene: 12. Here the CDR3 reads CASSLSFAGETLNEQFF. The DNA for the CDR3 is TGTGCCAGCAGCTTAAGCTTCGCGGGAGAAACGCTCAATGAGCAGTTCTTC.

This clone was seen a few times. The chain uses TRBV5-1 and TRBJ1-1, with D tentatively TRBD1 (5 bases). This CDR3 is built from 14 residues. Trimming took off 4 bases at V and 1 base at J, with 11 bases between the two ends. Germline V gene lookup returns CDR1 SGHRS and CDR2 YFSETQ. CDR3 in amino acids: CASSEGLRNTEAFF. In nucleotides, the CDR3 is TGCGCCAGCAGCGAGGGACTGCGGAACACTGAAGCTTTCTTT.

The chain combines TRBV19 with TRBJ1-2; 7 bases line up with TRBD1. V was pared by 3 bases and J by 8 bases, with 15 bases of the junction left unmatched. Germline lookup yields CDR1 LNHDA and CDR2 SQIVND (reference sequence). The CDR3 contains 16 residues. DNA of the CDR3: TGTGCCAGTAGTATGACGACCCAGACAGGGAAGTACGGCTACACCTTC. Amino acid sequence: CASSMTTQTGKYGYTF.

The rearrangement joins TRBV5-5 to TRBJ1-4; 10 bases are a match to TRBD1. Germline CDR1 reads SGHKS; CDR2 reads YYEKEE (reference sequence). CDR3 length: 15 residues. The V and J ends lost 3 bases and 6 bases, in that order; junction bases with no gene match: 5. CDR3 coding DNA: TGTGCCAGCAGCTATTTCGGACAGGGGGATGAAAAACTGTTTTTT. Translated: CASSYFGQGDEKLFF. The whole variable domain, filled in from reference TRBV5-5 and TRBJ1-4, reads DAGVTQSPTHLIKTRGQQVTLRCSPISGHKSVSWYQQVLGQGPQFIFQYYEKEERGRGNFPDRFSARQFPNYSSELNVNALLLGDSALYLCASSYFGQGDEKLFFGSGTQLSVL.

The chain links TRBV11-2 to TRBJ1-2; no clear D. This CDR3 has 16 amino acids. The germline V gene encodes CDR1 SGHAT and CDR2 FQNNGV. V lost 1 base, J lost 8 bases, and 20 bases lay in between. For the CDR3, the DNA is TGTGCCAGCAGCTTAGTTTCAGGCAGCCCGGGAGGGGGCTACACCTTC. Translating gives CASSLVSGSPGGGYTF.

This clone was picked up one time. The CDR3 coding sequence is TGTGCCACCAGTGATTTGGTGGGCAGGGGAACAGATACGCAGTATTTT. Protein product: CATSDLVGRGTDTQYF. The V and J genes are TRBV24-1 and TRBJ2-3, with D perhaps TRBD1 (6 bases). The CDR3 extends over 16 amino acids. Trimming removed 0 bases from V and 3 bases from J, with 12 bases in between. Looked up from germline, CDR1 is KGHDR and CDR2 is SFDVKD.

The rearrangement links TRBV29-1 to TRBJ2-1; D is perhaps TRBD2 (5 bases). V was pared by 7 bases and J by 1 base, with 14 bases between. The CDR3 contains 14 residues. Germline-derived CDR1 and CDR2 are SQVTM and ANQGSEA. The CDR3 DNA follows: TGCAGCGCCGGAACTAGTAGGTCCTACAATGAGCAGTTCTTC. Protein sequence: CSAGTSRSYNEQFF.

This chain links TRBV13 with TRBJ2-1, with D uncertain. The CDR3 is made up of 15 amino acids. Trimming cost V 3 bases and J 9 bases, with 18 bases left between them. The germline gives CDR1 PRHDT, CDR2 FYEKMQ (reference sequence). In DNA form, the CDR3 reads TGTGCCAGCAGCTTTATGACTTCGCCCTTGGGTGAGCAGTTCTTC. It encodes CASSFMTSPLGEQFF.

The rearrangement uses TRBV7-3 and TRBJ1-3; D may be TRBD1 (6 bases). Trimming pared 5 bases from V and 0 bases from J, leaving 17 bases between. The CDR3 totals 17 residues. The V gene's germline CDR1 is SGHTA and CDR2 FQGTGA. CDR3 residues: CASSPGHTSFSGNTIYF. The DNA for the CDR3 is TGTGCCAGCAGCCCGGGACATACGAGCTTCTCTGGAAACACCATATATTTT.

The chain combines TRBV7-2 with TRBJ1-6; D may be TRBD1 (5 bases). Germline CDR1 and CDR2: SGHTA and FQGNSA. CDR3 size: 15 residues. V gave up 3 bases and J gave up 0 bases, with 6 bases separating them. The CDR3, as DNA: TGTGCCAGCAGCTTCCAGGGCTCCTATAATTCACCCCTCCACTTT. It is translated as CASSFQGSYNSPLHF.

The J gene is TRBJ1-3, the V gene TRBV4-3, with 7 bases fitting TRBD1. Germline values: CDR1 LGHNA, CDR2 YSLEER. This CDR3 is built from 17 residues. V shed 4 bases and J 1 base; nucleotides not matched to a gene: 10. The CDR3 nucleotides are TGCGCCAGCAGCCCAGACCAGGGGGAAGGGTCTGGAAACACCATATATTTT. This translates into CASSPDQGEGSGNTIYF.

V and J are TRBV11-2 and TRBJ1-2, with 7 bases identical to TRBD1. Trimming took 5 bases from V and 2 from J; bases not matched to a gene: 11. CDR1 and CDR2 (germline): SGHAT, FQNNGV. This CDR3 comprises 16 residues. The CDR3, as DNA: TGTGCCAGCAGCCGACAGGGAAGGACCTCCAACTATGGCTACACCTTC. Amino acids: CASSRQGRTSNYGYTF.

The chain links TRBV4-3 to TRBJ1-6, with D perhaps matching TRBD1 (5 bases). Germline V CDR1 and CDR2: LGHNA, YSLEER. CDR3 length: 20 residues. V lost 1 base and J 0 bases, leaving 19 bases between the germline ends. In DNA form, the CDR3 reads TGCGCCAGCAGCCAAGCCGGCGGGGGTTTGTTTTTCTCCTATAATTCACCCCTCCACTTT. Translating it yields CASSQAGGGLFFSYNSPLHF.

This chain links TRBV6-1 with TRBJ2-7; D gene unclear. This CDR3 has 13 residues. V shed 3 bases and J shed 4 bases, with 10 bases lying between them. The germline gives CDR1 MNHNS, CDR2 SASEGT. CDR3 DNA: TGTGCCAGCAGTGAGTTAGAGGTTTACGAGCAGTACTTC. This gives the protein CASSELEVYEQYF.

The V call is TRBV10-3, the J call TRBJ1-4; D gene unclear. The CDR3 is made up of 14 amino acids. Trimming took off 2 bases at V and 5 bases at J, with 9 bases between the two ends. The germline CDR1 and CDR2 sequences are ENHRY and SYGVKD. The CDR3 here is CAISEGSRNEKLFF. The CDR3 DNA follows: TGTGCCATCAGTGAGGGGAGCCGCAATGAAAAACTGTTTTTT.

J is TRBJ2-7 and V is TRBV7-2, with 11 positions matching TRBD2. Trimming removed 7 bases from V and 3 bases from J; junction bases left unmatched: 5. The CDR3 sequence is 14 residues long. Germline V gene sequence: CDR1 SGHTA, CDR2 FQGNSA. The CDR3: CASTIGLAGYEQYF. DNA for the CDR3: TGTGCCAGCACCATTGGACTAGCGGGCTACGAGCAGTACTTC.

The chain joins TRBV7-2 to TRBJ2-5; TRBD2 agrees at 13 bases. With V trimmed by 3 bases and J by 2 bases, 3 bases remained unmatched. CDR3 length equals 16 residues. Germline lookup yields CDR1 SGHTA and CDR2 FQGNSA. The CDR3 loop reads CASSLSGLAGQETQYF. DNA for the CDR3: TGTGCCAGCAGCTTGTCGGGACTAGCGGGGCAAGAGACCCAGTACTTC.

The chain joins TRBV7-9 to TRBJ1-1; the match to TRBD1 covers 11 bases. The CDR3 spans 18 residues. Germline trimming cut 3 bases from V and 6 bases from J; bases unmatched to any gene: 15. The germline CDR1 and CDR2 sequences are SEHNR and FQNEAQ (reference sequence). The CDR3 protein is CASSLDRGHRFAGPEAFF. CDR3 DNA sequence: TGTGCCAGCAGCTTGGACAGGGGGCACCGTTTTGCTGGGCCTGAAGCTTTCTTT.

The chain has TRBV7-2 and TRBJ2-1, with D possibly TRBD1 on 5 matching bases. This CDR3 comprises 13 residues. CDR1 is SGHTA, CDR2 FQGNSA, per germline. Trimming took off 0 bases at V and 9 bases at J, with 9 bases between the two ends. The CDR3 here is CASSLARRGEQFF. CDR3 sequence (DNA): TGTGCCAGCAGCTTAGCGCGTAGGGGTGAGCAGTTCTTC. Combining the CDR3 with reference TRBV7-2 and TRBJ2-1 gives the whole variable domain GAGVSQSPSNKVTEKGKDVELRCDPISGHTALYWYRQSLGQGLEFLIYFQGNSAPDKSGLPSDRFSAERTGGSVSTLTIQRTQQEDSAVYLCASSLARRGEQFFGPGTRLTVL.

The rearrangement uses TRBV19 and TRBJ1-1, with D possibly TRBD1 on 6 matching bases. There are 14 residues in the CDR3. The germline gives CDR1 LNHDA, CDR2 SQIVND (reference sequence). Deletions cut 3 bases from V and 1 base from J, with 9 bases between. CDR3 in amino acids: CASSMARGNTEAFF. CDR3 DNA sequence: TGTGCCAGTAGTATGGCCAGGGGGAACACTGAAGCTTTCTTT.

CDR3 DNA: TGTGCCAGCAGCGTAGGTTATGGAAACACCATATATTTT. Translating it yields CASSVGYGNTIYF. This rearrangement joins TRBV9 to TRBJ1-3; no clear D gene. Trimming left V 0 bases short and J 3 bases short, with 4 bases between. The CDR3 length is 13 residues. From germline, CDR1 is SGDLS and CDR2 YYNGEE.

The chain is built from TRBV28 and TRBJ2-2; 9 nucleotides match TRBD2. Germline V gives CDR1 MDHEN, CDR2 SYDVKM. V shed 3 bases and J 5 bases; nucleotides not matched to a gene: 16. The CDR3 is made up of 19 amino acids. In DNA, the CDR3 is TGTGCCAGCAGTTTTCTTGCCCCCTTAGCGGGAGAAGGGACCGGGGAGCTGTTTTTT. It yields the protein CASSFLAPLAGEGTGELFF.

The chain links TRBV7-2 to TRBJ2-1; 8 bases fit TRBD2. V was pared by 2 bases and J by 7 bases, with 16 bases of the junction left unmatched. CDR3 length equals 18 residues. In germline, CDR1 is SGHTA, CDR2 FQGNSA. DNA for the CDR3: TGTGCCAGCAGCTTATGGGTCAGTACGGGAGGGCCTGGTAATGAGCAGTTCTTC. It codes for CASSLWVSTGGPGNEQFF.

The table lists this clone with a count of one. The chain couples TRBV18 to TRBJ2-1, with 7 bases matching TRBD2. The CDR3 runs to 14 residues. V gave up 6 bases and J gave up 2 bases; unmatched junction bases: 4. CDR1 is KGHSH and CDR2 is LQKENI in the germline V gene. The CDR3 is CASSTSMPYNEQFF. CDR3 nucleotides: TGTGCCAGCTCGACTAGCATGCCCTACAATGAGCAGTTCTTC. Supplemented by reference TRBV18 and TRBJ2-1, the full variable domain reads NAGVMQNPRHLVRRRGQEARLRCSPMKGHSHVYWYRQLPEEGLKFMVYLQKENIIDESGMPKERFSAEFPKEGPSILRIQQVVRGDSAAYFCASSTSMPYNEQFFGPGTRLTVL.